These T cell receptor beta chains were read from a single sample in a study of cytomegalovirus exposure and HLA in healthy donors. Assay: immunoSEQ multiplex PCR; the TCRdb copy retains only in-frame clones and omits some. The sample includes some 130,000 clones, approximately 80% of them seen just once. Sequencing used PBMCs. Every receptor here comes from a male donor in good health and CMV-seropositive. Both conserved end residues are part of each CDR3. The D gene is left open where the match is weak. Some rows have no size entry. The others give once, few or many, or a class for an expanded clone.

v_gene	abundance	d_gene	j_gene	CDR3nt	CDR3aa
TRBV6-5	NA	NA	TRBJ2-7	TGTGCCGGTCGGACTCGAAGACTTTACGAGCAGTACTTC	CAGRTRRLYEQYF
TRBV7-6	NA	TRBD1	TRBJ1-1	TGTGCCAGCAGCGGGGACAGGTATCAAGGTGAAGCTTTCTTT	CASSGDRYQGEAFF
TRBV27	NA	NA	TRBJ2-1	TGTGCCAGCAGTCCCCTACAGGGCGGTGAGCAGTTCTTC	CASSPLQGGEQFF
TRBV27	NA	TRBD1	TRBJ2-7	TGTGCCAGCAGCACCCGGGACAGGGAGTACGTAGAGCAGTACTTC	CASSTRDREYVEQYF
TRBV6-5	NA	NA	TRBJ1-1	TGTGCCAGCAGTTTATTCACTGAAGCTTTCTTT	CASSLFTEAFF
TRBV20-1	few	NA	TRBJ1-1	TGCAGTGCTAGACTGGCAACACAAGCTTTCTTT	CSARLATQAFF
TRBV18	NA	TRBD2	TRBJ2-5	TGTGCCAGCTCACCCCGGGGACTACGACAAGAGACCCAGTACTTC	CASSPRGLRQETQYF
TRBV29-1	NA	NA	TRBJ2-1	TGCAGCGGAGGGTTAGGCGCCCTAGGGAATGAGCAGTTCTTC	CSGGLGALGNEQFF
TRBV5-6	NA	NA	TRBJ2-5	TGTGCCAGCAGCTTGGTGGCCCAAGAGACCCAGTACTTC	CASSLVAQETQYF
TRBV7-9	NA	TRBD1	TRBJ1-4	TGTTCCAGCAGCCAGCCTTGGGGACAGGCAAATGAAAAACTGTTTTTT	CSSSQPWGQANEKLFF